Each of the 9 T cell receptor beta chains below was sequenced from the same sample in a study of shared clonotypes between healthy human individuals. CD8 cells classed as naive were CD45RO-negative and positively selected for CCR7, excluding terminally differentiated effector memory CD45RA+ cells. Data came from immunoSEQ multiplex PCR; TCRdb stores just in-frame clones and leaves some out. The table shows some 800,000 clones, with around 92% occurring only once. Material: naive CD8+ T cells sorted from blood. Receptor source: a man in his thirties or forties in good health.

The rearrangement uses TRBV11-2 and TRBJ1-1; D not resolved. Trimming left V 2 bases short and J 6 bases short, with 10 bases between. CDR3 length: 13 amino acids. Looked up from germline, CDR1 is SGHAT and CDR2 is FQNNGV. The CDR3 nucleotides read TGTGCCAGCAGCTTATTCGAACATCCTGAAGCTTTCTTT. The encoded protein is CASSLFEHPEAFF.

By sample fraction, this clone is medium-sized. The V and J genes are TRBV11-2 and TRBJ2-7, with D possibly called TRBD1 or TRBD2 (5 bases each). This CDR3 comprises 14 residues. V was cut by 1 base and J by 4 bases, with 11 bases left in between. Germline assignment: CDR1 SGHAT and CDR2 FQNNGV. CDR3 DNA: TGTGCCAGCAGCTTAGTTGGGGGAGAATACGAGCAGTACTTC. Its protein is CASSLVGGEYEQYF. The variable domain in full, completed from reference TRBV11-2 and TRBJ2-7, reads EAGVAQSPRYKIIEKRQSVAFWCNPISGHATLYWYQQILGQGPKLLIQFQNNGVVDDSQLPKDRFSAERLKGVDSTLKIQPAKLEDSAVYLCASSLVGGEYEQYFGPGTRLTVT.

The rearrangement links TRBV7-9 to TRBJ2-1; 9 nucleotides line up with TRBD1. With V trimmed by 1 base and J by 4 bases, 5 bases remained unmatched. From germline, CDR1 is SEHNR and CDR2 FQNEAQ (reference sequence). CDR3 length: 16 residues. This CDR3 is CASSLGTGEGYNEQFF. For the CDR3, the DNA is TGTGCCAGCAGCTTAGGGACAGGGGAGGGATACAATGAGCAGTTCTTC.

This chain uses TRBV29-1 with TRBJ2-1; 8 bases match TRBD2. The V gene's germline CDR1 is SQVTM and CDR2 ANQGSEA. The CDR3 has 14 amino acids. Trimming at V came to 7 bases and at J to 9 bases, leaving 14 bases not matched to a gene. CDR3 loop: CSAGAGAEMGEQFF. The CDR3 region has the DNA TGCAGCGCCGGAGCGGGAGCGGAGATGGGTGAGCAGTTCTTC.

The gene calls are TRBV7-9 and TRBJ2-7, with TRBD1 identical over 9 bases. The CDR3 extends over 15 amino acids. CDR1 SEHNR and CDR2 FQNEAQ come from the germline V gene (reference sequence). J was trimmed by 5 bases and V by 4 bases; bases with no gene match: 9. The DNA for the CDR3 is TGTGCCAGCAGCTCAGCGGACAGGGGATTCGACGAGCAGTACTTC. Translating gives CASSSADRGFDEQYF.

The chain couples TRBV30 to TRBJ2-7, with a possible D match to TRBD2 (6 bases). The germline V and J ends were trimmed by 1 base and 6 bases, with 16 bases remaining between them. Germline CDR1 is GTSNPN and CDR2 is SVGIG (reference sequence). This CDR3 contains 14 residues. CDR3 in amino acids: CAWSELSGVSEQYF. CDR3 sequence (DNA): TGTGCCTGGAGTGAGCTCTCGGGAGTGAGCGAGCAGTACTTC. Full variable domain (remainder filled in from reference TRBV30 and TRBJ2-7): SQTIHQWPATLVQPVGSPLSLECTVEGTSNPNLYWYRQAAGRGLQLLFYSVGIGQISSEVPQNLSASRPQDRQFILSSKKLLLSDSGFYLCAWSELSGVSEQYFGPGTRLTVT.

In this sample, this clone turned up once. CDR3 in DNA: TGTGCCTGGAGTGTAGTAGGGGCTGGAGAGACCCAGTACTTC. This sequence encodes CAWSVVGAGETQYF. The V call is TRBV30, the J call TRBJ2-5; a weak D match, TRBD1 (5 bases). Trimming took 0 bases from V and 4 from J, leaving 12 bases between them. The CDR3 has 14 residues. Germline V CDR1 and CDR2: GTSNPN, SVGIG (reference sequence).

The chain has TRBV6-1 and TRBJ2-7; D is possibly TRBD1 or TRBD2 (5 bases each). V was trimmed by 2 bases and J by 4 bases, leaving 18 bases between them. The CDR3 loop spans 16 amino acids. Germline values: CDR1 MNHNS, CDR2 SASEGT. The CDR3 here is CASSETWPGRLYEQYF. Written as DNA, the CDR3 is TGTGCCAGCAGTGAAACTTGGCCAGGGAGATTGTACGAGCAGTACTTC.

The chain joins TRBV14 to TRBJ2-7; D is undetermined. The CDR3 is 14 residues long. Looked up from germline, CDR1 is SGHDN and CDR2 is FVKESK. The V end lost 4 bases, the J end lost 0 bases, and 10 bases lay between the germline ends. CDR3 loop: CASSLGSGSYEQYF. CDR3 DNA sequence: TGTGCCAGCAGCCTGGGCAGTGGCTCCTACGAGCAGTACTTC.